The rows below give T cell receptor beta chains drawn from one sample of a study of cytotoxic CD8 clonotypes in ibrutinib-treated CLL. Clones were sequenced by immunoSEQ multiplex PCR, and TCRdb holds only the in-frame ones, with some missing. The sample consists of a few hundred thousand clones, about 77% of them appearing once. Sample: PBMCs, taken before ibrutinib treatment. The receptors originated from a human donor with chronic lymphocytic leukemia. Each CDR3 is given with its conserved first and last residue. Fields, in order: D gene, clone size, J gene, V gene, CDR3 DNA, CDR3 protein. D genes are given only for firm matches. Not every row has a clone size; where given, it reads once, few, many or a size class.

TRBD2 NA TRBJ2-7 TRBV7-2 TGTGCCAGCAGCTACTACCCCGGGACTAGCGGGAACGAGCAGTACTTC CASSYYPGTSGNEQYF
TRBD1 NA TRBJ1-2 TRBV27 TGTGCCAGCAGTTCAGGGGGCATTTATTATGGCTACACCTTC CASSSGGIYYGYTF
TRBD1 NA TRBJ1-3 TRBV9 TGTGCCAGCAGCCCCGGACAGGGGCTAAGCTCTGGAAACACCATATATTTT CASSPGQGLSSGNTIYF
NA NA TRBJ2-2 TRBV28 TGTGCCAGCAGTCCTCACACGGACACCGGGGAGCTGTTTTTT CASSPHTDTGELFF
TRBD1 NA TRBJ1-1 TRBV7-6 TGTGCCAGCAGCCTAAGACAGGGGTATTTGATCACTGAAGCTTTCTTT CASSLRQGYLITEAFF
NA NA TRBJ1-2 TRBV11-2 TGTGCCAGCAGCTTATTTCCCTCAGACGGAGTTGGGGCTAACTATGGCTACACCTTC CASSLFPSDGVGANYGYTF
NA NA TRBJ2-2 TRBV25-1 TGTGCCAGCAGTGAAGTTAACAACGGGGAGCTGTTTTTT CASSEVNNGELFF
NA NA TRBJ2-7 TRBV19 TGTGCCAGTAAAGACCAGGTTGGGAGCTACGAGCAGTACTTC CASKDQVGSYEQYF
NA few TRBJ1-5 TRBV6-5 TGTGCCAGCAGTTACTCTACACGTCAGCCCCAGCATTTT CASSYSTRQPQHF
NA NA TRBJ1-4 TRBV4-2 TGTGCCAGCAGCCATACCTCGGGTCTCCACTGGGGAAAACTGTTTTTT CASSHTSGLHWGKLFF
NA NA TRBJ2-3 TRBV4-1 TGCGCCAGCAGCAAGGCCCCTCCCCTTGGCACAGATACGCAGTATTTT CASSKAPPLGTDTQYF
NA NA TRBJ1-5 TRBV19 TGTGCCAGTAGTATAGAGCGGGGTTATCAGCCCCAGCATTTT CASSIERGYQPQHF
NA NA TRBJ1-2 TRBV6-5 TGTGCCAGCAGTTACTTTCAGGGGCTGTATGGCTACACCTTC CASSYFQGLYGYTF
NA NA TRBJ1-5 TRBV28 TGTGCCAGCAGTTTGGAACCCGGCAATCAGCCCCAGCATTTT CASSLEPGNQPQHF
TRBD2 NA TRBJ2-3 TRBV9 TGTGCCAGCAGCGTCTCAGCGGGGGACTGGGGCACAGATACGCAGTATTTT CASSVSAGDWGTDTQYF
NA few TRBJ2-3 TRBV4-1 TGCGCCAGCAGCCAGGTCGGTGCCAGAAGTTTTGCAGATACGCAGTATTTT CASSQVGARSFADTQYF
NA NA TRBJ2-7 TRBV5-4 TGTGCCACCCATGGCGACGAGCAGTACTTC CATHGDEQYF
TRBD2 NA TRBJ2-3 TRBV5-1 TGCGCCAGCAGCACAGGACTAGCGGGTCTCACAGATACGCAGTATTTT CASSTGLAGLTDTQYF
TRBD2 few TRBJ2-7 TRBV7-9 TGTGCCAGCAGCCTTGGACTAGCGGGGAACTACGAGCAGTACTTC CASSLGLAGNYEQYF
NA NA TRBJ2-1 TRBV4-3 TGCGCCAGCAGCCAAGATAGCGGAACCTACAATGAGCAGTTCTTC CASSQDSGTYNEQFF
TRBD2 NA TRBJ2-1 TRBV5-4 TGTGCCAGCAGCCCGGGGGGGCGGGACAATGAGCAGTTCTTC CASSPGGRDNEQFF
NA NA TRBJ2-7 TRBV10-3 TGTGCCATCAGTGGAAGTAGAGTGGGGACGGAGCAGTACTTC CAISGSRVGTEQYF
NA few TRBJ1-5 TRBV30 TGTGCCTGGAGTAACCACAGGGGCAATCAGCCCCAGCATTTT CAWSNHRGNQPQHF
TRBD1 NA TRBJ2-7 TRBV6-5 TGTGCCAGCAGTCGGACAGGGGTCTACGAGCAGTACTTC CASSRTGVYEQYF
NA NA TRBJ2-2 TRBV7-2 TGTGCCAGCAGCTTAGCGGGAACCACCGGGGAGCTGTTTTTT CASSLAGTTGELFF
NA NA TRBJ2-3 TRBV30 TGTGCCACCGATTGGGACTGGGGCACAGATACGCAGTATTTT CATDWDWGTDTQYF
NA few TRBJ2-2 TRBV5-1 TGCGCCAGCAGCTTGGCGGGGGAGCTGTTTTTT CASSLAGELFF
TRBD2 NA TRBJ2-7 TRBV5-1 TGCGCCAGCAGCTTGGAGGGACTAGCGGGAGATTACGAGCAGTACTTC CASSLEGLAGDYEQYF
NA NA TRBJ2-1 TRBV29-1 TGCAGCGTTGTACTGACTCGCGATGAGCAGTTCTTC CSVVLTRDEQFF